This T cell receptor (beta chain) was identified during a study of cytomegalovirus exposure and HLA in healthy donors. This clone was seen only a few times. This CDR3 is 13 amino acids long. V was clipped by 4 bases and J by 7 bases, with 8 bases between them. The germline gives CDR1 ENHRY, CDR2 SYGVKD. The PCR made use of 60 Vbeta and 13 Jbeta primers. Method: immunoSEQ multiplex PCR; TCRdb's copy keeps in-frame clones and lacks some. Counted here are some 150,000 clones, about 64% occurring once; the ten biggest clones make up 2.4%. The genes are TRBV10-3 and TRBJ1-6; a possible D gene is TRBD1 (5 bases). The receptor's source is a woman aged 35 to 49 in good health and CMV-seronegative. The sequencing input was PBMCs. CDR3 bases: TGTGCCATCAGTGCTGACAGCAATTCACCCCTCCACTTT. Amino acids: CAISADSNSPLHF.